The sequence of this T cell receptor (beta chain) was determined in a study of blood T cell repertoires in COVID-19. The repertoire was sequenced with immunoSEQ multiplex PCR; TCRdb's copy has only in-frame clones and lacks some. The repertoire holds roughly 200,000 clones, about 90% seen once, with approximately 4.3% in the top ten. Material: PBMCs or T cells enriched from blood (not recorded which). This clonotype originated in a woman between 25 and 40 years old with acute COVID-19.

CDR3 loop: CASSESATGGRGYGYTF. Here the CDR3 DNA reads TGTGCCAGCAGTGAGTCAGCCACAGGGGGCAGAGGCTATGGCTACACCTTC. V and J are TRBV6-1 and TRBJ1-2, with 9 positions matching TRBD1. CDR3 length: 17 amino acids. Trimming cost V 3 bases and J 4 bases; bases outside gene matches: 12. The germline CDR1 and CDR2 sequences are MNHNS and SASEGT.